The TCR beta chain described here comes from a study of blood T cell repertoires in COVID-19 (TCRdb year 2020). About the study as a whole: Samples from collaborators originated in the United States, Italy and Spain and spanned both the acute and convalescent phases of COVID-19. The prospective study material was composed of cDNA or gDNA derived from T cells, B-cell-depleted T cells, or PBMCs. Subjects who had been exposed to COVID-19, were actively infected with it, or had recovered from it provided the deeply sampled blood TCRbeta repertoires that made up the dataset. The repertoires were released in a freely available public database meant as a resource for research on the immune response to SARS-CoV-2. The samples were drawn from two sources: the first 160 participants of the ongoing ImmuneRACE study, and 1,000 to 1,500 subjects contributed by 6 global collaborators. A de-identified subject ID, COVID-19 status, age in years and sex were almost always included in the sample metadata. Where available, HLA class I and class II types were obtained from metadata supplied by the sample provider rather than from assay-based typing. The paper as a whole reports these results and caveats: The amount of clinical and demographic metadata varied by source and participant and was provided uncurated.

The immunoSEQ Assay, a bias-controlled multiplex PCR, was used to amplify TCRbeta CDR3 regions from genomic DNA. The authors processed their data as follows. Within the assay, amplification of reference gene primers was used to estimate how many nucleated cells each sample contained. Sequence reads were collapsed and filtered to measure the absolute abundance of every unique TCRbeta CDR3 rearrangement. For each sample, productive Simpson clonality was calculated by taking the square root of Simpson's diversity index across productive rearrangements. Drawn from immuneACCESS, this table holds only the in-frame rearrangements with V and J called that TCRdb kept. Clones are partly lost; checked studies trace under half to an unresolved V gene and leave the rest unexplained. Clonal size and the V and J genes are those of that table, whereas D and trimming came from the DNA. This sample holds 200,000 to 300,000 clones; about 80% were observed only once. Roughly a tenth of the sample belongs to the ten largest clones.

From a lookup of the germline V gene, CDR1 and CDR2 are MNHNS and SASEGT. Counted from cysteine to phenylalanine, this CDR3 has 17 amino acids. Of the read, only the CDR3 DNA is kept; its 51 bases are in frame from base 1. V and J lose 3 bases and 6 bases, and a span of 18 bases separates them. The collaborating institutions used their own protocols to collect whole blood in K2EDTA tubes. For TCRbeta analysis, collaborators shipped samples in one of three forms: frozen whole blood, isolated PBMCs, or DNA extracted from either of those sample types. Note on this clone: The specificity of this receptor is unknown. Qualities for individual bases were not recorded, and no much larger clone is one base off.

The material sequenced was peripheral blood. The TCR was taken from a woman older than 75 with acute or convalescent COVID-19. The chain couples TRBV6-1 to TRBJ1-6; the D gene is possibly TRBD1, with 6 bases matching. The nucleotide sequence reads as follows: TGTGCCAGCAGTGATAATGCTTTTACAGGGCTTAATTCACCCCTCCACTTT. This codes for CASSDNAFTGLNSPLHF.